This TCR beta chain was sequenced for a study of blood T cell repertoires in COVID-19. Study overall: Sample material is recorded as cDNA or gDNA derived from T cells, B-cell-depleted T cells, or PBMCs.

In this sample, this clone turned up a few times. Some clones are missing from TCRdb's copy, which holds only in-frame ones; the method was immunoSEQ multiplex PCR. The sample has a few hundred thousand clones; around 80% are singletons. The CDR3 has 13 amino acids. Trimming stripped 3 bases from V and 7 bases from J, with 7 bases between. The chain links TRBV12-3 or TRBV12-4 to TRBJ1-6; the D is unclear. The material sequenced was PBMCs or T cells enriched from blood (not recorded which). The TCR sequence derives from a man aged 30 to 45 with acute COVID-19. CDR3 region: CASSFSGNSPLHF. The CDR3 DNA is TGTGCCAGCAGTTTTTCGGGGAATTCACCCCTCCACTTT.